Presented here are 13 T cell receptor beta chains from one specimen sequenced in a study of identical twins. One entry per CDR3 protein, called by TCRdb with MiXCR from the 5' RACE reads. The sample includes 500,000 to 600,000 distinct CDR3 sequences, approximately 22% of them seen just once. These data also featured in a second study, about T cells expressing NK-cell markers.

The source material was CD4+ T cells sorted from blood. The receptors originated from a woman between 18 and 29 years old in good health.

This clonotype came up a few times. The chain's CDR3 is CASSSSPGETGELFF. In nucleotides, the CDR3 is TGTGCCAGCAGCTCTTCCCCTGGGGAAACCGGGGAGCTGTTTTTT. The V call is TRBV7-7, the J call TRBJ2-2, with D uncertain. The V end was cut by 4 bases, the J end by 5 bases, with 14 bases between. Germline V gene sequence: CDR1 SSHAT, CDR2 FNYEAQ (reference sequence). CDR3 length: 15 residues.

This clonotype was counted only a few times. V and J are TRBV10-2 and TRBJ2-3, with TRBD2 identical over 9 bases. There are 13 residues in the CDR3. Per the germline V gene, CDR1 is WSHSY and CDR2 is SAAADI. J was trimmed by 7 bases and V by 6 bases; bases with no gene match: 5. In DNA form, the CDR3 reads TGCGCCAGCAGGCAGCGGGAGGTGTATACGCAGTATTTT. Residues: CASRQREVYTQYF.

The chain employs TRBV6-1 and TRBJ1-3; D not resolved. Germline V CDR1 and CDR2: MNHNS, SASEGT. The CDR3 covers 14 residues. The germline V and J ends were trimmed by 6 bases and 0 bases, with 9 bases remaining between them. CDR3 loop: CASRKRFSGNTIYF. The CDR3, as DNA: TGTGCCAGCAGAAAGCGGTTCTCTGGAAACACCATATATTTT.

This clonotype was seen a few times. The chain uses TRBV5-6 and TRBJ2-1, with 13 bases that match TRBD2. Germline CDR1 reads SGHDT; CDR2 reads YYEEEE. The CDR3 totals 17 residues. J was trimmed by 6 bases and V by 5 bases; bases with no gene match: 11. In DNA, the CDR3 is TGTGCCAGCAGTATTACTAGCGGGGGGGCTTTAATCAATGAGCAGTTCTTC. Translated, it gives CASSITSGGALINEQFF.

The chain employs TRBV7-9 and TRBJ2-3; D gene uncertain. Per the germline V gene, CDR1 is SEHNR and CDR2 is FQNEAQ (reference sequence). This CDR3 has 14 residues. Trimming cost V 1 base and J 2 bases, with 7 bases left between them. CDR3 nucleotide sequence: TGTGCCAGCAGCTTAGTATCCCTCACAGATACGCAGTATTTT. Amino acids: CASSLVSLTDTQYF.

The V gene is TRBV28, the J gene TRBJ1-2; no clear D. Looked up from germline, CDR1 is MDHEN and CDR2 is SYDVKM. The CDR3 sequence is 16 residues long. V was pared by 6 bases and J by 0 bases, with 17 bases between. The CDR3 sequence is CASRRNSYVTNYGYTF. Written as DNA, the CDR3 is TGTGCCAGCAGGAGAAATAGTTACGTTACTAACTATGGCTACACCTTC.

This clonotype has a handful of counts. CDR3 protein: CASSLESIATANTEAFF. CDR3 bases: TGCGCCAGCAGCTTGGAGTCTATTGCGACGGCGAACACTGAAGCTTTCTTT. The chain employs TRBV5-1 and TRBJ1-1; D is unresolved. V was cut by 0 bases and J by 1 base, with 16 bases left in between. CDR3 length equals 17 residues. CDR1 and CDR2 (germline): SGHRS, YFSETQ.

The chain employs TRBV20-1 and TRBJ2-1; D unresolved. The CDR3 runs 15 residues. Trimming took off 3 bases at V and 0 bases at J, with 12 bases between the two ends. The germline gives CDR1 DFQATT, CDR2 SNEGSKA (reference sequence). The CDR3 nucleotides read TGCAGTGCTAGCCCCGCTACCCGCTCCTACAATGAGCAGTTCTTC. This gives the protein CSASPATRSYNEQFF.

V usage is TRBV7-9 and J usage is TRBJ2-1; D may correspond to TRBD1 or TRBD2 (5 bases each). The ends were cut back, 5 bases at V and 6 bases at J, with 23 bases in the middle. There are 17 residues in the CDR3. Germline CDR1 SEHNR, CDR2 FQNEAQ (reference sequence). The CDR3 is CASSPIDRLVGGNEQFF. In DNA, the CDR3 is TGTGCCAGCAGCCCTATAGACCGGTTGGTTGGGGGCAATGAGCAGTTCTTC.

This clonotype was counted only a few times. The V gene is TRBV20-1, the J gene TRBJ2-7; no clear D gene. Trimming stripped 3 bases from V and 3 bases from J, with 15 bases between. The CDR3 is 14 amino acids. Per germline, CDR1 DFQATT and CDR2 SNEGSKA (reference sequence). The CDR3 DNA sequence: TGCAGTGCTAGGGGCCCACGAGCTATCTACGAGCAGTACTTC. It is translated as CSARGPRAIYEQYF.

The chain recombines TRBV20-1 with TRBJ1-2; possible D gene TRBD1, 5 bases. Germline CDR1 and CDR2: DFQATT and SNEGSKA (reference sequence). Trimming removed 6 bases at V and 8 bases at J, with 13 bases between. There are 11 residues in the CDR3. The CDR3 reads CSAGAVSGYTF. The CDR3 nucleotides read TGCAGTGCCGGGGCCGTCTCGGGCTACACCTTC.

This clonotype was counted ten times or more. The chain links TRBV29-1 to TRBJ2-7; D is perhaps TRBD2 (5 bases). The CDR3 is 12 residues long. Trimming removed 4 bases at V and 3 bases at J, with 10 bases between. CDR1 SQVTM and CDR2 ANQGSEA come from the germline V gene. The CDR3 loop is CSVGLGSYEQYF. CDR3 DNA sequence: TGCAGCGTTGGGTTGGGGAGCTACGAGCAGTACTTC.

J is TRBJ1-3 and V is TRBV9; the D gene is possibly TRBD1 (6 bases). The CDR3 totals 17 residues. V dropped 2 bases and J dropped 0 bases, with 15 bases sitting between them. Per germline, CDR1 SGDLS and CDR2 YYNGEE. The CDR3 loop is CASSVGLDRSSGNTIYF. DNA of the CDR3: TGTGCCAGCAGCGTTGGGCTGGACAGAAGCTCTGGAAACACCATATATTTT.